A selection of T cell receptor beta chains follows, all from one sample in a study of blood T cell repertoires in COVID-19. TCRdb's table, derived via immunoSEQ multiplex PCR, lists solely in-frame clones and lacks some. The sample yields around 92,000 clones, nearly 85% seen once. Sequencing was done on a sample of peripheral blood. The origin of the receptors is an elderly woman with acute or convalescent COVID-19. The CDR3 runs from the conserved cysteine through the conserved F or W. D genes are given only for firm matches.

CDR3	V	J	D
CASREGIEQYF	TRBV2	TRBJ2-7	TRBD2
CASRTGDPGANVLTF	TRBV5-1	TRBJ2-6	TRBD1
CASSQGRLADTDTQYF	TRBV3-1/TRBV3-2	TRBJ2-3	TRBD2
CASSQVSRINAEAFF	TRBV4-1	TRBJ1-1	.
CASSQEGLAGTDTQYF	TRBV4-2	TRBJ2-3	TRBD2
CASSFRDPGRLAGSQENTGELFF	TRBV5-1	TRBJ2-2	TRBD2
CASSVGSGVEDTEAFF	TRBV5-1	TRBJ1-1	.
CASSFRGGDLYEKLFF	TRBV4-2	TRBJ1-4	.
CASSDGNEQFF	TRBV6-1	TRBJ2-1	.
CASSHPGQGPDTQYF	TRBV5-4	TRBJ2-3	TRBD1
CASSQGMGTVIYGYTF	TRBV14	TRBJ1-2	TRBD1
CATMSGNSNQPQHF	TRBV24-1	TRBJ1-5	.
CASSVTANEQFF	TRBV6-4	TRBJ2-1	.
CASSPGMSSGRYYNEQFF	TRBV19	TRBJ2-1	TRBD2
CASSRRALDYGYTF	TRBV11-2	TRBJ1-2	.
CASSRGAEQYF	TRBV12-3/TRBV12-4	TRBJ2-7	.
CASSKAQFPGYQETQYF	TRBV21-1	TRBJ2-5	.
CASSLANRGFAEAFF	TRBV7-2	TRBJ1-1	TRBD1
CASSTSSGSTTEAFF	TRBV18	TRBJ1-1	.
CASSAGLAGYNEQFF	TRBV5-6	TRBJ2-1	TRBD2
CSVEDPVGLAVTYEQYF	TRBV29-1	TRBJ2-7	TRBD2
CATSDFMEGYEKLFF	TRBV24-1	TRBJ1-4	.
CASSLATPWTGNGYTF	TRBV7-8	TRBJ1-2	TRBD1
CASSWTGRGYNEQFF	TRBV5-8	TRBJ2-1	TRBD2
CASSARTGGFGNTIYF	TRBV5-6	TRBJ1-3	TRBD1
CASSQGQYNYGYTF	TRBV4-1	TRBJ1-2	.
CASSFLPGGSTDTQYF	TRBV5-1	TRBJ2-3	TRBD2
CASGSGGAYEQYF	TRBV12-5	TRBJ2-7	TRBD2
CASVDLGSNYGYTF	TRBV19	TRBJ1-2	.
CASSPEGNQPQHF	TRBV18	TRBJ1-5	.
CSVPGSYNEQFF	TRBV29-1	TRBJ2-1	.
CSVEIGEKLFF	TRBV29-1	TRBJ1-4	.
CASSPSGASGYNEQFF	TRBV7-8	TRBJ2-1	TRBD2
CASSLRTSGMGNEQFF	TRBV19	TRBJ2-1	TRBD2
CASSQDSPGMNTGELFF	TRBV4-3	TRBJ2-2	.
CAWRWTGRDSPLHF	TRBV30	TRBJ1-6	TRBD1
CASSLRTSGIHNEQFF	TRBV3-1/TRBV3-2	TRBJ2-1	TRBD2
CASSPGQDIGYTF	TRBV18	TRBJ1-2	TRBD1
CASSLGGQSYNEQFF	TRBV5-4	TRBJ2-1	.
CASSAVTSGASYEQYF	TRBV7-2	TRBJ2-7	TRBD2
CASTGTSGSIYNEQFF	TRBV5-1	TRBJ2-1	TRBD2
CASTFVDTQYF	TRBV6-5	TRBJ2-3	.
CASSTVLGADTQYF	TRBV5-1	TRBJ2-3	.
CASTRLAGGYEQYF	TRBV2	TRBJ2-7	TRBD2